Presented here are 24 T cell receptor beta chains from one specimen sequenced in a study of OX40 agonist ivuxolimab in advanced cancers. TCRdb's table, derived via immunoSEQ multiplex PCR, lists solely in-frame clones and lacks some. The sample includes about 70,000 clones, approximately 90% seen only once; the top ten take less than 3.5%. The sample in question was CD4+ or CD8+ T cells sorted from blood, obtained in a trial of the OX40 agonist ivuxolimab. The origin of the receptors is an adult with an advanced solid tumor such as melanoma, head and neck, liver or kidney cancer.

The rearrangement uses TRBV7-9 and TRBJ1-6; no reliable D call. CDR1 and CDR2 from the germline V gene are SEHNR and FQNEAQ (reference sequence). With 1 base removed from V and 0 bases from J, the gap between germline ends came to 16 bases. The CDR3 covers 19 residues. As DNA, the CDR3 is TGTGCCAGCAGCTTAGGGGCTTCGGCGTCGAGCTCCTATAATTCACCCCTCCACTTT. It is translated as CASSLGASASSSYNSPLHF.

The rearrangement joins TRBV30 to TRBJ1-6; D not certain. The CDR3 spans 14 residues. Germline V gene lookup returns CDR1 GTSNPN and CDR2 SVGIG (reference sequence). The V end was cut by 0 bases, the J end by 9 bases, with 12 bases between. The CDR3, as DNA: TGTGCCTGGAGTGTAGGCGTGGGAGGTTCACCCCTCCACTTT. This codes for CAWSVGVGGSPLHF.

The V and J genes are TRBV7-2 and TRBJ2-2; 7 positions agree with TRBD1. Unmatched junction bases numbered 2, after V lost 6 bases and J lost 1 base. Germline assignment: CDR1 SGHTA and CDR2 FQGNSA. The CDR3 has 14 amino acids. The CDR3 is CASRWDRNTGELFF. CDR3 DNA sequence: TGTGCCAGCAGATGGGACAGGAACACCGGGGAGCTGTTTTTT. Full variable domain (rest looked up from reference TRBV7-2 and TRBJ2-2): GAGVSQSPSNKVTEKGKDVELRCDPISGHTALYWYRQSLGQGLEFLIYFQGNSAPDKSGLPSDRFSAERTGGSVSTLTIQRTQQEDSAVYLCASRWDRNTGELFFGEGSRLTVL.

The chain employs TRBV5-1 and TRBJ2-3; D is unresolved. The germline CDR1 and CDR2 sequences are SGHRS and YFSETQ. The CDR3 consists of 12 residues. Trimming cost V 2 bases and J 3 bases, with 4 bases left between them. In DNA form, the CDR3 reads TGCGCCAGCAGCTTAGTAACAGATACGCAGTATTTT. It is translated as CASSLVTDTQYF.

V is TRBV18 and J is TRBJ2-2; 9 bases are shared with TRBD1. Germline trimming cut 3 bases from V and 4 bases from J; bases unmatched to any gene: 3. CDR1 and CDR2 from the germline V gene are KGHSH and LQKENI. The CDR3 has 15 amino acids. Here the CDR3 DNA reads TGTGCCAGCTCACCCGGGACAGGGCGCACCGGGGAGCTGTTTTTT. It yields the protein CASSPGTGRTGELFF.

The chain carries TRBV15 and TRBJ2-3; 7 nucleotides line up with TRBD2. Germline values: CDR1 LNHNV, CDR2 YYDKDF (reference sequence). V lost 4 bases, J lost 4 bases, and 5 bases stayed unmatched. The CDR3 length is 14 residues. CDR3 residues: CATSMAGEADTQYF. Written as DNA, the CDR3 is TGTGCCACCAGCATGGCGGGAGAAGCAGATACGCAGTATTTT. Together with reference TRBV15 and TRBJ2-3, the CDR3 gives the full variable domain: DAMVIQNPRYQVTQFGKPVTLSCSQTLNHNVMYWYQQKSSQAPKLLFHYYDKDFNNEADTPDNFQSRRPNTSFCFLDIRSPGLGDTAMYLCATSMAGEADTQYFGPGTRLTVL.

V and J are TRBV7-2 and TRBJ1-1; D gene uncertain. The V end was cut by 3 bases, the J end by 2 bases, with 10 bases between. CDR3 length equals 14 residues. Germline V gives CDR1 SGHTA, CDR2 FQGNSA. In nucleotides, the CDR3 is TGTGCCAGCAGCTTGGGTGGCTTTAACACTGAAGCTTTCTTT. It encodes CASSLGGFNTEAFF.

The V gene is TRBV7-9, the J gene TRBJ2-2; 10 bases fit TRBD2. Germline V gene lookup returns CDR1 SEHNR and CDR2 FQNEAQ (reference sequence). The CDR3 sequence is 17 residues long. The J segment lost 4 bases and the V segment lost 3 bases, leaving 8 bases of the junction unmatched. The CDR3 sequence is CASSLRSGGAATGELFF. In DNA, the CDR3 is TGTGCCAGCAGCTTGAGAAGCGGGGGGGCGGCCACCGGGGAGCTGTTTTTT.

The V and J genes are TRBV19 and TRBJ1-2; 8 bases are a match to TRBD1. CDR1 is LNHDA, CDR2 SQIVND, per germline (reference sequence). The CDR3 spans 13 residues. J gave up 4 bases and V 5 bases, and 3 bases lay outside the gene matches. CDR3 coding DNA: TGTGCCAGTAGTGAGGACAGGGTCTATGGCTACACCTTC. Translated: CASSEDRVYGYTF.

This chain links TRBV6-4 with TRBJ2-3; D perhaps matches TRBD2 (6 bases). Trimming shortened V by 3 bases and J by 4 bases, and 11 bases separated the two germline ends. There are 14 residues in the CDR3. Germline V gives CDR1 MRHNA, CDR2 SNTAGT. CDR3 in DNA: TGTGCCAGCAGTGAAGGAGGGAACGCAGATACGCAGTATTTT. Its protein is CASSEGGNADTQYF.

This clone was seen only once. The rearrangement joins TRBV5-5 to TRBJ2-7; D is possibly TRBD1 or TRBD2 (5 bases each). This CDR3 is built from 14 residues. With 4 bases removed from V and 3 bases from J, the gap between germline ends came to 14 bases. In germline, CDR1 is SGHKS, CDR2 YYEKEE (reference sequence). CDR3 loop: CASSLGTEDYEQYF. CDR3 coding DNA: TGTGCCAGCAGCCTCGGGACGGAAGACTACGAGCAGTACTTC.

The chain is built from TRBV5-1 and TRBJ2-1, with no clear D. This CDR3 contains 14 residues. The V and J ends lost 0 bases and 8 bases respectively, with 12 bases between them. Germline V lookup: CDR1 SGHRS, CDR2 YFSETQ. This CDR3 is CASSLGPTQDEQFF. The CDR3 bases are TGCGCCAGCAGCTTGGGACCCACTCAGGATGAGCAGTTCTTC.

The rearrangement links TRBV7-6 to TRBJ2-1; no clear D gene. V was clipped by 4 bases and J by 8 bases, with 12 bases between them. The CDR3 is 13 residues long. CDR1 is SGHVS and CDR2 is FNYEAQ in the germline V gene. Here the CDR3 reads CASSSVGIHEQFF. The CDR3 DNA sequence: TGTGCCAGCAGCTCCGTGGGGATCCATGAGCAGTTCTTC.

This chain joins TRBV9 and TRBJ2-1; D ambiguous. The CDR3 sequence is 14 residues long. V shed 2 bases and J shed 0 bases, with 6 bases lying between them. Germline V CDR1 and CDR2: SGDLS, YYNGEE. The chain's CDR3 is CASSVDPSYNEQFF. CDR3 DNA: TGTGCCAGCAGCGTCGACCCCTCCTACAATGAGCAGTTCTTC.

CDR3 sequence (DNA): TGTGCCAGCAGTTACCCCCATGCGGCAACCCTCCACTTT. Amino acid sequence: CASSYPHAATLHF. The rearrangement joins TRBV6-5 to TRBJ1-6; no clear D gene. V was trimmed by 2 bases and J by 14 bases, leaving 13 bases between them. The V gene's germline CDR1 is MNHEY and CDR2 SVGAGI. This CDR3 is built from 13 residues.

This rearrangement joins TRBV5-5 to TRBJ1-5, with D possibly TRBD1 on 5 matching bases. V gave up 3 bases and J gave up 0 bases, with 7 bases separating them. The V gene's germline CDR1 is SGHKS and CDR2 YYEKEE (reference sequence). The CDR3 is made up of 14 amino acids. The CDR3: CASSSGISNQPQHF. CDR3 sequence (DNA): TGTGCCAGCAGCTCAGGGATTAGCAATCAGCCCCAGCATTTT.

The chain employs TRBV7-2 and TRBJ1-2; D gene unclear. The CDR3 loop spans 13 amino acids. Trimming took off 5 bases at V and 8 bases at J, with 15 bases between the two ends. The V gene's germline CDR1 is SGHTA and CDR2 FQGNSA. The CDR3 DNA is TGTGCCAGCAGCGGATCTGAGCTAGGGGGCTACACCTTC. This sequence encodes CASSGSELGGYTF.

The J gene is TRBJ2-5, the V gene TRBV14, with D perhaps TRBD1 or TRBD2 (5 bases each). The CDR3 is 14 amino acids. The V gene's germline CDR1 is SGHDN and CDR2 FVKESK. The V end lost 3 bases, the J end lost 5 bases, and 13 bases lay between the germline ends. CDR3 sequence: CASSQNRGQETQYF. The CDR3 DNA sequence: TGTGCCAGCAGCCAGAACCGGGGCCAGGAGACCCAGTACTTC.

V usage is TRBV29-1 and J usage is TRBJ2-7; no clear D. The ends were cut back, 0 bases at V and 6 bases at J, with 12 bases in the middle. Germline-derived CDR1 and CDR2 are SQVTM and ANQGSEA. The CDR3 runs to 13 residues. In DNA form, the CDR3 reads TGCAGCGTTGAAGAGGATGCCTCCGGCGAGCAGTACTTC. It specifies CSVEEDASGEQYF.

The chain links TRBV5-4 to TRBJ2-2; D may match TRBD1 or TRBD2 (7 bases each). Germline V lookup: CDR1 SGHNT, CDR2 YYREEE (reference sequence). The CDR3 covers 13 residues. V was shortened by 9 bases and J by 3 bases, with 12 bases between the two germline ends. The CDR3 region is CATGGGYTGELFF. For the CDR3, the DNA is TGTGCCACAGGGGGGGGTTACACCGGGGAGCTGTTTTTT. Using reference TRBV5-4 and TRBJ2-2 for the parts outside the CDR3, the full variable domain is ETGVTQSPTHLIKTRGQQVTLRCSSQSGHNTVSWYQQALGQGPQFIFQYYREEENGRGNFPPRFSGLQFPNYSSELNVNALELDDSALYLCATGGGYTGELFFGEGSRLTVL.

As for this clone: An end of the junction differs from the germline gene, which may be a read error. This sequence joins TRBV5-4 and TRBJ2-1; the D gene is possibly TRBD2 (7 bases). The CDR3 has 15 residues. Germline V gives CDR1 SGHNT, CDR2 YYREEE (reference sequence). CDR3 region: CASSLKGGAEDRVLF. The CDR3 bases are TGTGCCAGCAGCTTGAAGGGGGGGGCTGAGGATCGCGTCCTCTTC. Looking up the rest from reference TRBV5-4 and TRBJ2-1 gives the full variable domain: ETGVTQSPTHLIKTRGQQVTLRCSSQSGHNTVSWYQQALGQGPQFIFQYYREEENGRGNFPPRFSGLQFPNYSSELNVNALELDDSALYLCASSLKGGAEDRVLFGPGTRLTVL.

The CDR3 DNA is TGTGCCAGCAGCCGAGACTATCTGAACACCGGGGAGCTGTTTTTT. This codes for CASSRDYLNTGELFF. The gene calls are TRBV5-4 and TRBJ2-2, with D maybe TRBD2 (5 bases). CDR1 is SGHNT, CDR2 YYREEE, per germline (reference sequence). The CDR3 is made up of 15 amino acids. V lost 4 bases, J lost 1 base, and 11 bases lay in between.

J is TRBJ1-1 and V is TRBV6-5; D gene unclear. Germline V gene sequence: CDR1 MNHEY, CDR2 SVGAGI. Trimming shortened V by 2 bases and J by 0 bases, and 7 bases separated the two germline ends. CDR3 length equals 14 residues. CDR3 nucleotide sequence: TGTGCCAGCAGTTACGAGTTTATGAACACTGAAGCTTTCTTT. It specifies CASSYEFMNTEAFF.

The rearrangement uses TRBV5-4 and TRBJ1-3, with D perhaps matching TRBD1 (6 bases). The CDR3 loop spans 14 amino acids. Per germline, CDR1 SGHNT and CDR2 YYREEE (reference sequence). Trimming shortened V by 1 base and J by 4 bases, and 9 bases separated the two germline ends. Here the CDR3 reads CASSLTGSGNTIYF. CDR3 sequence (DNA): TGTGCCAGCAGCTTGACAGGGTCGGGAAACACCATATATTTT.